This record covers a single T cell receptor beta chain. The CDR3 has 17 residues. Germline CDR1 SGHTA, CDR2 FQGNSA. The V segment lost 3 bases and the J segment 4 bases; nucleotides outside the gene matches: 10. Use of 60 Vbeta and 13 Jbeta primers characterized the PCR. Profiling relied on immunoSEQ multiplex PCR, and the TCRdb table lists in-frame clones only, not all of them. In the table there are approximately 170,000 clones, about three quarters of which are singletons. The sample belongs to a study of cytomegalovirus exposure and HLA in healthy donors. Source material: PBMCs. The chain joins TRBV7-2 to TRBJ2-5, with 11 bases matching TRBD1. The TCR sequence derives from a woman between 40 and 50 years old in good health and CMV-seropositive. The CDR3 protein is CASSFGTGGPERETQYF. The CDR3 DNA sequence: TGTGCCAGCAGCTTCGGGACAGGGGGTCCTGAGCGAGAGACCCAGTACTTC.